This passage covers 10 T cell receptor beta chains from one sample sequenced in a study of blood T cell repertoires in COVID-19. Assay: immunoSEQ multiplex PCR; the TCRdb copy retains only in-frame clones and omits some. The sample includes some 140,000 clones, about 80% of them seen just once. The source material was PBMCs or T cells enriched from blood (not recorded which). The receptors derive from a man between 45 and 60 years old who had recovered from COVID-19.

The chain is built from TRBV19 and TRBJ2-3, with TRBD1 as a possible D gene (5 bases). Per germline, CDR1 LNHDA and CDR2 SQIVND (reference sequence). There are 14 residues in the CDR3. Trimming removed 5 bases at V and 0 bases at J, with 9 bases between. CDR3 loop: CASSLGPSTDTQYF. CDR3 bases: TGTGCCAGTAGTCTGGGGCCTAGCACAGATACGCAGTATTTT.

The CDR3 DNA reads as TGTGCCAGCAGCCATCCGACTTCGGGACAGGATAACTATGGCTACACCTTC. Encoded protein: CASSHPTSGQDNYGYTF. V usage is TRBV3-1 (or the pseudogene TRBV3-2) and J usage is TRBJ1-2; 8 positions agree with TRBD1. The CDR3 spans 17 residues. CDR1 LGHDT and CDR2 YNNKEL come from the germline V gene (reference sequence). J was trimmed by 1 base and V by 3 bases; bases with no gene match: 10.

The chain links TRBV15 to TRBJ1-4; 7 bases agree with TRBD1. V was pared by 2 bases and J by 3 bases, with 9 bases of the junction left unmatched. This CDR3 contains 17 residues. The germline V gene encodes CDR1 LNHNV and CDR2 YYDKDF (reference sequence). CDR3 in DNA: TGTGCCACCAGCAGAAAGGCGAGGGGACAGTCTAATGAAAAACTGTTTTTT. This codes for CATSRKARGQSNEKLFF.

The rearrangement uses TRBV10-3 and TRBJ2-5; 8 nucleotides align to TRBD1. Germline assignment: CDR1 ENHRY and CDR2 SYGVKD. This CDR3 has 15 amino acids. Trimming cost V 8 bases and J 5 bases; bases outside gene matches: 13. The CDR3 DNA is TGTGCCATCGGGCAGGACAGGGCCGGTGGGGAGACCCAGTACTTC. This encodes CAIGQDRAGGETQYF.

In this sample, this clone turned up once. CDR3 residues: CASSPETGFYEQYF. In nucleotides, the CDR3 is TGTGCCAGCAGCCCGGAGACAGGGTTCTACGAGCAGTACTTC. This chain joins TRBV7-9 and TRBJ2-7; 7 bases are a match to TRBD1. V shed 5 bases, J shed 3 bases, and the junction held 7 bases outside the gene matches. Per the germline V gene, CDR1 is SEHNR and CDR2 is FQNEAQ (reference sequence). The CDR3 sequence is 14 residues long.

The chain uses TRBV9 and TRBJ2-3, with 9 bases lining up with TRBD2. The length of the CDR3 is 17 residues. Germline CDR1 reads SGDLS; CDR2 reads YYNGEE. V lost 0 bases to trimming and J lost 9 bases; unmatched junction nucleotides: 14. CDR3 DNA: TGTGCCAGCAGCGTAGATCGGCTAGCGGGGACCCTGGGCACGCAGTATTTT. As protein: CASSVDRLAGTLGTQYF.

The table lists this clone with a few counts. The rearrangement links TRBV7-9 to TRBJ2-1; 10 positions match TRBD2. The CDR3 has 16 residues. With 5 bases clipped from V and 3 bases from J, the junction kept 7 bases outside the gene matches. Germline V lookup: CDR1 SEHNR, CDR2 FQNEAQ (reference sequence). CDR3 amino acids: CASSRLAGDYYNEQFF. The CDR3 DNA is TGTGCCAGCAGCCGTCTAGCGGGGGACTACTACAATGAGCAGTTCTTC.

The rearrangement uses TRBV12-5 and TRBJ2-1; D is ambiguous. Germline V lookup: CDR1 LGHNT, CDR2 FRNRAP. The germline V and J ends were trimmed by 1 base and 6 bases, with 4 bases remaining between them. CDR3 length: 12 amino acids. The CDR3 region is CASGLDSNEQFF. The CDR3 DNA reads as TGTGCTAGTGGTTTGGACAGCAATGAGCAGTTCTTC.

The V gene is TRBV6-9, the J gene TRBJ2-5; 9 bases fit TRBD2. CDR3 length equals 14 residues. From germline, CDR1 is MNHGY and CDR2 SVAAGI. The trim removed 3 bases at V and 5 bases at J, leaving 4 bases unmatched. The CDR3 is CASSYVAGVETQYF. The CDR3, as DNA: TGTGCCAGCAGTTACGTAGCGGGGGTTGAGACCCAGTACTTC.

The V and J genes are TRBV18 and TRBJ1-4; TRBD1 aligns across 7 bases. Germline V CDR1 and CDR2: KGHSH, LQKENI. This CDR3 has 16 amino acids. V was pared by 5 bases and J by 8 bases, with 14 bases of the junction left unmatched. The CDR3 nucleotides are TGTGCCAGCTCAACCCTTCGACAGGGTTCTAGAGAAAAACTGTTTTTT. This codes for CASSTLRQGSREKLFF. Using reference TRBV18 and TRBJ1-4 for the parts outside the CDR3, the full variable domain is NAGVMQNPRHLVRRRGQEARLRCSPMKGHSHVYWYRQLPEEGLKFMVYLQKENIIDESGMPKERFSAEFPKEGPSILRIQQVVRGDSAAYFCASSTLRQGSREKLFFGSGTQLSVL.